This T cell receptor beta chain was sequenced for a study of blood T cell repertoires in COVID-19. Across the study: PBMCs, B-cell-depleted T cells, or T cells were the source of the cDNA or gDNA that made up the material.

Trimming at V came to 0 bases and at J to 3 bases, leaving 4 bases not matched to a gene. There are 16 residues in the CDR3. Germline CDR1 and CDR2: LGHNA and YSLEER. Per the authors' pipeline: Reference gene primer amplification yielded estimated nucleated cell counts. The table came from immunoSEQ multiplex PCR; TCRdb's copy has only in-frame clones and leaves some out. D and trimming were read from the DNA, whereas the V and J calls and clone size are those reported in that table. The sample comprises roughly 200,000 clones, 87% of which are singletons, and around 2% rests with the top ten. V and J are TRBV4-3 and TRBJ2-1, with 8 nucleotides matching TRBD2. The sample consisted of PBMCs or T cells enriched from blood (not recorded which). The TCR originated in a woman aged 25 to 39 who had recovered from COVID-19. CDR3 in DNA: TGCGCCAGCAGCCAAGACGGGAGGGCTGGCTACAATGAGCAGTTCTTC. Amino acid sequence: CASSQDGRAGYNEQFF.